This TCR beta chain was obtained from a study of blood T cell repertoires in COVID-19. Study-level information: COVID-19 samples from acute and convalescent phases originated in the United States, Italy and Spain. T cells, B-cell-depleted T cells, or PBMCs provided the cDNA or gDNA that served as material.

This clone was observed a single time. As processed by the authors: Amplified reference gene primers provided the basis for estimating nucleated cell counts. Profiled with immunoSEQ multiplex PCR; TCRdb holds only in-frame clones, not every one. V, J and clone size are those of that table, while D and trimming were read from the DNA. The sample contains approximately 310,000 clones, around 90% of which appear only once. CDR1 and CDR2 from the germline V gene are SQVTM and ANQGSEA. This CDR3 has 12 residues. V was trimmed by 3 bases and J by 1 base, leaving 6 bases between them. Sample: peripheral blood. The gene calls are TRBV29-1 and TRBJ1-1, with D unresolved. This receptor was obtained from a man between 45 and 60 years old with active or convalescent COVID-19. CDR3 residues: CSVDLGNTEAFF. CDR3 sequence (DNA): TGCAGCGTTGATCTAGGGAACACTGAAGCTTTCTTT.